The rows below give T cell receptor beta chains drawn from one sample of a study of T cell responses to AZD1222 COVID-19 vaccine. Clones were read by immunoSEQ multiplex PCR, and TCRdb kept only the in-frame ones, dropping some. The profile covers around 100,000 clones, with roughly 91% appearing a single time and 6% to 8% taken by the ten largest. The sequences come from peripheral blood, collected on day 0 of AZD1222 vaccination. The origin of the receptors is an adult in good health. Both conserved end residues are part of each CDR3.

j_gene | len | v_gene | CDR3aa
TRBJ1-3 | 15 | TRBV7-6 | CASSLQGRAGNTIYF
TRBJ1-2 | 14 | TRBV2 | CASSEHISNYGYTF
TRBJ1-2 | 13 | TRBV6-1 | CASSEVANYGYTF
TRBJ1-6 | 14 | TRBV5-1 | CASSLTGANSPLHF
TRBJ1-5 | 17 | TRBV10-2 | CASPELGGNYGNQPQHF
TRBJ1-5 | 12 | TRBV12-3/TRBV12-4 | CASTVGGQPQHF
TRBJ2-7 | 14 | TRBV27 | CASSTVGAGGEQYF
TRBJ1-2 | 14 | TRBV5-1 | CASSFGEGGYGYTF
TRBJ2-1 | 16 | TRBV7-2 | CASSTAGTEASNEQFF
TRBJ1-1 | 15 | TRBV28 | CASSPPGQVNTEAFF
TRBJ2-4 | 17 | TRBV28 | CASSFGVGGPPRDIQYF
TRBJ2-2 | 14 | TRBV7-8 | CASSGLASTGELFF
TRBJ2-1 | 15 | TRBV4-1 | CASSQTGGLGVGQFF
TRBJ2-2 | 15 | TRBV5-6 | CASSLAGTNTGELFF
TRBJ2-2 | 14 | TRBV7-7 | CASSLGPYTGELFF
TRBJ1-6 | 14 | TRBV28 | CASKPSSYNSPLHF
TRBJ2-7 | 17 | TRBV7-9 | CASSFTDSGTGDYEQYF
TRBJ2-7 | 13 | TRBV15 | CATSRRADPKQYF
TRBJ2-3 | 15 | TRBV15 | CATSGSLEWADTQYF
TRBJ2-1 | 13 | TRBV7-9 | CASSLALSNEQFF
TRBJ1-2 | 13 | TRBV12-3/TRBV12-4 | CASSLVGAGGYTF
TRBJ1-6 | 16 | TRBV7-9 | CASRASGTGAGVPLHF
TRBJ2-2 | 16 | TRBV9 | CASSVGLAVNTGELFF
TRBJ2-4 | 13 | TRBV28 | CASSLTGFGIQYF
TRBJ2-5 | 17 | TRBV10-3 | CAIRKHTGLAGEETQYF
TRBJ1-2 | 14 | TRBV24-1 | CATSDSTAPYGYTF
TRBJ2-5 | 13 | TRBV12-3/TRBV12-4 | CASSLRGGETQYF
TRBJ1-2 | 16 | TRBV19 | CASSSGNWGSNYGYTF
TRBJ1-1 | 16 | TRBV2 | CASSKAGGWARTEAFF
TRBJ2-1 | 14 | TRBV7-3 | CASSFSGGGDEQFF
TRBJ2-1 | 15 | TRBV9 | CASSTEPLSYNEQFF
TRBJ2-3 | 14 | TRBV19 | CASSPGARTDTQYF
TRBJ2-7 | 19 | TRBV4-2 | CASSQEEVRGQGFTYEQYF
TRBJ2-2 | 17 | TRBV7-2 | CASSTTPGTANTGELFF
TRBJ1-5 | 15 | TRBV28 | CASSLRTGGIQPQHF
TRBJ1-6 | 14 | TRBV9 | CASSPGTAGSPLHF
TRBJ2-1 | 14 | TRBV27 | CASSFYGSGNEQFF
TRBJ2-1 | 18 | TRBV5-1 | CASSSSGDGRAGLNEQFF
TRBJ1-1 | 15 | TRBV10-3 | CAISVEDRANTEAFF
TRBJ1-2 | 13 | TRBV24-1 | CATSHPQGNGYTF
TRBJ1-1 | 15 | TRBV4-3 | CASSQDPGLNTEAFF